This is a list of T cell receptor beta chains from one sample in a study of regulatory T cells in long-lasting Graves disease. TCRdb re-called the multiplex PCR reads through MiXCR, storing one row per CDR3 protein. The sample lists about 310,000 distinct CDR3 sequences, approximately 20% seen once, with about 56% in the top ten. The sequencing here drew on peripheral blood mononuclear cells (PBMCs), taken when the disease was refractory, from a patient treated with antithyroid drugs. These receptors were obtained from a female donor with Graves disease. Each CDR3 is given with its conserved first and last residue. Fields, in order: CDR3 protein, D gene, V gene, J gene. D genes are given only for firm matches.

CASSLSGWDLQETQYF,NA,TRBV7-9,TRBJ2-5
CATEIRDRPYEQYF,TRBD1,TRBV28,TRBJ2-7
CASSNREVETQYF,NA,TRBV18,TRBJ2-5
CASSLGDGELFF,NA,TRBV6-1,TRBJ2-2
CSASSTSSPYNEQFF,NA,TRBV20-1,TRBJ2-1
CASSPGGSSKNIQYF,TRBD1,TRBV7-9,TRBJ2-4
CASSFKSGDTEAFF,NA,TRBV7-2,TRBJ1-1
CASSPRQGRELFF,TRBD1,TRBV18,TRBJ2-2
CASSVGSAPNTGELFF,NA,TRBV9,TRBJ2-2
CASSYLGLGEKLFF,NA,TRBV6-5,TRBJ1-4
CASSQDLPGKNTEAFF,NA,TRBV4-2,TRBJ1-1
CASTRDRVLVAFF,TRBD1,TRBV6-1,TRBJ1-1
CAISDGAAISGANVLTF,NA,TRBV10-3,TRBJ2-6
CASSDLDRPWDGYTF,NA,TRBV6-1,TRBJ1-2
CASTIGVLGGYTF,NA,TRBV12-3/TRBV12-4,TRBJ1-2
CASSPLGQVITYGYTF,TRBD1,TRBV9,TRBJ1-2
CASSLGRIRGQPQHF,NA,TRBV7-2,TRBJ1-5
CASSLSGTRSNEKLSF,NA,TRBV18,TRBJ1-4
CASSFVTSGNTIYF,NA,TRBV28,TRBJ1-3
CASSYPLPTSSYEQYF,NA,TRBV6-5,TRBJ2-7
CSAPALFRESSYEQYF,NA,TRBV20-1,TRBJ2-7
CATSSPGRYEQYF,NA,TRBV15,TRBJ2-7
CATHRTGVDTQYF,TRBD1,TRBV12-3/TRBV12-4,TRBJ2-3
CASSAGAGDPGGGTGELFF,TRBD2,TRBV5-8,TRBJ2-2
CASSRHGTQSSYNSPLHF,NA,TRBV7-2,TRBJ1-6
CASSSMGYGYTF,NA,TRBV6-5,TRBJ1-2
CASSLSTGGIIQYF,TRBD1,TRBV7-9,TRBJ2-4
CASSLQAGGIYEQYF,TRBD2,TRBV28,TRBJ2-7
CASSSDQNYEQYF,NA,TRBV5-6,TRBJ2-7
CASSGAGGLSNQPQHF,TRBD1,TRBV7-2,TRBJ1-5
CASSLLSGRAEADTQYF,TRBD2,TRBV7-8,TRBJ2-3
CASSPRPGHYAYEQYF,NA,TRBV28,TRBJ2-7
CASQKTGGWKTQYF,TRBD1,TRBV28,TRBJ2-5
CASSELMAGANVLTF,NA,TRBV5-1,TRBJ2-6
CASRTSSYEQYF,NA,TRBV28,TRBJ2-7
CASSPQFGELFF,NA,TRBV11-2,TRBJ2-2
CASSLSGSIYNEQFF,TRBD2,TRBV7-8,TRBJ2-1